These T cell receptor beta chains were read from a single sample in a study of CD8 T cells in Susac syndrome. Using its own MiXCR run on the immunoSEQ multiplex PCR reads, TCRdb lists one record per CDR3 protein. The sample yields about 200,000 distinct CDR3 sequences, 93% seen once. The sample was CD4+ T cells from PBMCs. Every receptor here comes from a human donor in good health. CDR3s include the opening cysteine and the closing phenylalanine or tryptophan. D genes are given only for firm matches. For some rows the clone size is stated as once, few or many, or as a class when expanded; others skip it.

>TRBJ2-3|TRBD1|TRBV3-1|.
CASSQDWGQGTDTQYF
TGTGCCAGCAGCCAAGATTGGGGACAGGGTACGGATACGCAGTATTTT
>TRBJ2-5|TRBD1|TRBV9|.
CASSVARRGRETQYF
TGTGCCAGCAGCGTAGCCCGTAGGGGGCGAGAGACCCAGTACTTC
>TRBJ2-7|TRBD2|TRBV19|once
CASSDVAGPTGYEQYF
TGTGCCAGTAGCGATGTAGCGGGCCCCACAGGATACGAGCAGTACTTC
>TRBJ1-6|.|TRBV7-2|few
CASSLDSAGGANSPLHF
TGTGCCAGCAGCTTAGACTCTGCGGGGGGTGCTAATTCACCCCTCCACTTT
>TRBJ1-6|.|TRBV12-3/TRBV12-4|.
CASSLSDGPSPLHF
TGTGCCAGCAGTTTGTCAGACGGGCCCTCACCCCTCCACTTT
>TRBJ1-5|.|TRBV6-2/TRBV6-3|.
CASIPGGAGNQPQHF
TGTGCCAGCATCCCAGGAGGGGCCGGCAATCAGCCCCAGCATTTT
>TRBJ2-4|.|TRBV23-1|.
CASSQSMERGVLAKNIQYF
TGCGCCAGCAGTCAATCGATGGAGAGGGGGGTCCTAGCCAAAAACATTCAGTACTTC
>TRBJ1-4|TRBD1|TRBV6-5|.
CASSTGTGVGKLFF
TGTGCCAGCTCCACCGGGACAGGAGTTGGAAAACTGTTTTTT
>TRBJ2-1|.|TRBV20-1|.
CSASGWGRGNEQFF
TGCAGTGCCAGCGGGTGGGGCAGGGGAAATGAGCAGTTCTTC
>TRBJ2-1|.|TRBV12-3/TRBV12-4|.
CASSSPPGELSSEQFF
TGTGCCAGCAGTTCCCCCCCAGGGGAACTTTCCTCTGAGCAGTTCTTC
>TRBJ2-3|TRBD2|TRBV7-3|.
CASLTSGGSTDTQYF
TGTGCCAGCTTGACTAGCGGGGGTAGCACAGATACGCAGTATTTT
>TRBJ2-7|.|TRBV30|.
CAWSQGRAAAYEQYF
TGTGCCTGGAGTCAGGGGAGGGCGGCGGCCTACGAGCAGTACTTC
>TRBJ2-1|.|TRBV20-1|.
CSARDRSPAKVNEQFF
TGCAGTGCTAGAGATCGGTCACCGGCTAAAGTCAATGAGCAGTTCTTC
>TRBJ2-2|.|TRBV6-5|.
CASSYRGIGTGELFF
TGTGCCAGCAGTTACAGGGGTATAGGCACCGGGGAGCTGTTTTTT
>TRBJ1-3|.|TRBV6-5|.
CASSRGVGGNTIYF
TGTGCCAGCAGTAGAGGAGTGGGAGGAAACACCATATATTTT
>TRBJ1-2|.|TRBV4-2|once
CASSQDWTAANYGYTF
TGTGCCAGCAGCCAAGATTGGACGGCAGCTAACTATGGCTACACCTTC
>TRBJ2-2|.|TRBV6-4|.
CASQTDTNTGELFF
TGTGCCAGCCAGACGGACACGAACACCGGGGAGCTGTTTTTT
>TRBJ2-5|.|TRBV3-1|.
CASSHDGLNQETQYF
TGTGCCAGCAGCCACGACGGGTTAAACCAAGAGACCCAGTACTTC
>TRBJ2-2|TRBD1|TRBV12-3/TRBV12-4|.
CASSPRQGNTGELFF
TGTGCCAGCAGCCCCCGACAGGGGAACACCGGGGAGCTGTTTTTT
>TRBJ2-7|TRBD1|TRBV15|.
CATSRVTGTGGGDGQYF
TGTGCCACCAGCAGAGTTACCGGGACAGGGGGCGGGGATGGGCAGTACTTC
>TRBJ2-5|TRBD2|TRBV30|once
CAWSIGGGGPYQETQYF
TGTGCCTGGAGTATCGGTGGCGGGGGGCCTTACCAAGAGACCCAGTACTTC
>TRBJ2-7|.|TRBV19|.
CASSIALSVYEQYF
TGTGCCAGTAGTATAGCCTTGTCGGTCTACGAGCAGTACTTC
>TRBJ2-5|.|TRBV29-1|.
CSVDEGGETQYF
TGCAGCGTTGACGAGGGCGGAGAGACCCAGTACTTC
>TRBJ2-5|TRBD2|TRBV7-3|.
CASSLMGLAGGGETQYF
TGTGCCAGCAGCTTAATGGGACTAGCAGGAGGGGGCGAGACCCAGTACTTC